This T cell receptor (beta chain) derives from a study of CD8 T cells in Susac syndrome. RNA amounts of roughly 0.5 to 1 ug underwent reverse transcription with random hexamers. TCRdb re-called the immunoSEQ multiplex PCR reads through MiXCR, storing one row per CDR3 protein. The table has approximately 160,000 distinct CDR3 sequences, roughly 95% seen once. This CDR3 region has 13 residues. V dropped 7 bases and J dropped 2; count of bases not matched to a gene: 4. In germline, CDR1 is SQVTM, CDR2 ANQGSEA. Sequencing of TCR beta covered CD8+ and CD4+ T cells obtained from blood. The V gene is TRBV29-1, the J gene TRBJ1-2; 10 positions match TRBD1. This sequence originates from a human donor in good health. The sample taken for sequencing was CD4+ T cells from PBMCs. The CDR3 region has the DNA TGCAGCGGTTCGGGACAGGGGAACTATGGCTACACCTTC. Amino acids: CSGSGQGNYGYTF.